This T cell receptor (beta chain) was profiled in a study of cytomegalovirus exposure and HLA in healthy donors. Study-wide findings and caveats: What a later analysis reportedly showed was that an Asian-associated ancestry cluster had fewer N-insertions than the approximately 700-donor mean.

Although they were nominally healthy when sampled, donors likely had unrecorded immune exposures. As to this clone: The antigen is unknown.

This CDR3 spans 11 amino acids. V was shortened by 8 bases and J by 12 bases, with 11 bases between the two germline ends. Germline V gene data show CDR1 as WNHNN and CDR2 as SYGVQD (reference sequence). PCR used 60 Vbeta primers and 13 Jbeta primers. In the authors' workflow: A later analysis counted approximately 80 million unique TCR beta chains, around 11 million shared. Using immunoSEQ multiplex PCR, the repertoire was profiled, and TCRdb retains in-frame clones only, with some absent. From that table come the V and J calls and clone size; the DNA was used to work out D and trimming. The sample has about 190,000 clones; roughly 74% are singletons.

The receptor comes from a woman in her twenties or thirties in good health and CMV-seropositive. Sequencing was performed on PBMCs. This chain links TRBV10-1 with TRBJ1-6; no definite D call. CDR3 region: CASPPRIPLHF. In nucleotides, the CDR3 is TGCGCCAGCCCCCCGCGCATACCCCTCCACTTT.